Each of the 3 T cell receptor beta chains below was sequenced from the same sample in a study of vaccination effects on CD4 cells after COVID-19. The antigens of these receptors remain unknown. Using viral peptide pools, the ViraFEST assay grew out antigen-specific CD4+ T cells prior to sequencing. The authors isolated CD4+ T cells after roughly eleven days of culture. Vaccinees lacked prior SARS-CoV-2 infection and tested negative for nucleocapsid antibodies. Generated by immunoSEQ multiplex PCR, the TCRdb table keeps only in-frame clones and is missing some. The sample shows tens of thousands of clones, roughly 72% of them seen only once. Sequencing was performed on CD4+ T cells from PBMCs cultured with HCoV-OC43 spike peptides, taken before COVID-19 vaccination. The subset here: HCoV-OC43 spike overlapping peptide pool stimulation. These receptors all stem from a human donor who received a COVID-19 vaccine.

Note on this clone: Mismatch with germline at one junction end may stem from a read error. This sequence joins TRBV2 and TRBJ2-4; 8 bases fit TRBD1. Germline lookup yields CDR1 SNHLY and CDR2 FYNNEI. CDR3 length equals 12 residues. CDR3 sequence reads: CASSQTGALRDF. CDR3 nucleotide sequence: TGTGCCAGCAGTCAGACAGGGGCCTTGAGAGACTTC.

This chain uses TRBV2 with TRBJ2-1; 12 nucleotides match TRBD1. Trimming at V came to 4 bases and at J to 8 bases, leaving 6 bases not matched to a gene. The CDR3 covers 15 residues. The V gene's germline CDR1 is SNHLY and CDR2 FYNNEI. CDR3 residues: CASSAQGTGGDEQFF. CDR3 nucleotide sequence: TGTGCCAGCAGTGCCCAGGGGACAGGGGGCGATGAGCAGTTCTTC.

The V and J genes are TRBV7-2 and TRBJ2-5, with no clear D. This CDR3 comprises 12 residues. Per germline, CDR1 SGHTA and CDR2 FQGNSA. V was trimmed by 4 bases and J by 8 bases, leaving 11 bases between them. CDR3 loop: CASSSATITQYF. Here the CDR3 DNA reads TGTGCCAGCAGCTCGGCAACGATTACCCAGTACTTC.